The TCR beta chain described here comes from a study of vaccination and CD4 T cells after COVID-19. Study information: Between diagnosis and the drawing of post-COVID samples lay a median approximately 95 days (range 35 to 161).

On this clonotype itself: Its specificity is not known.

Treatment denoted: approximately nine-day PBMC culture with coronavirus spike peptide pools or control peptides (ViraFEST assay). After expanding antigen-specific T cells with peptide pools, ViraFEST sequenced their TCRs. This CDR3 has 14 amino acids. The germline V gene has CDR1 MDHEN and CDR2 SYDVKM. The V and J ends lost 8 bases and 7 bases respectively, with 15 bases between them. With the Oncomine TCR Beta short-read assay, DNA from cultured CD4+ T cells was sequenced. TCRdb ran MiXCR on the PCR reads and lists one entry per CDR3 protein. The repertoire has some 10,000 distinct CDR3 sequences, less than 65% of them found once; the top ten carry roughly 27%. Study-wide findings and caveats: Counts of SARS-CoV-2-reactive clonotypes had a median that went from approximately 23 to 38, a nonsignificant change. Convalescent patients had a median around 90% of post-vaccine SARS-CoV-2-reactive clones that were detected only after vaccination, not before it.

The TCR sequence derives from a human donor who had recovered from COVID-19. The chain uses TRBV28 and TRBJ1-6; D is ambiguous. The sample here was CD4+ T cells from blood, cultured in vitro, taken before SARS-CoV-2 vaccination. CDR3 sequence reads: CASRRRGPNSPLHF. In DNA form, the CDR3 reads TGTGCCAGCCGGAGACGGGGTCCCAATTCACCCCTCCACTTT.